One and the same sample provided the 9 T cell receptor beta chains below, sequenced in a study of OX40 agonist ivuxolimab in advanced cancers. Method: immunoSEQ multiplex PCR; TCRdb's copy keeps in-frame clones and lacks some. This table holds under 70,000 clones, approximately 83% found once. The specimen was CD4+ or CD8+ T cells sorted from blood, collected in a trial of the OX40 agonist ivuxolimab. Source of these receptors: an adult with an advanced solid tumor such as melanoma, head and neck, liver or kidney cancer.

The chain links TRBV29-1 to TRBJ1-1; unclear D gene. V was pared by 3 bases and J by 5 bases, with 7 bases between. This CDR3 has 11 amino acids. CDR1 is SQVTM and CDR2 is ANQGSEA in the germline V gene. The CDR3 protein is CSVEDGTEAFF. CDR3 nucleotides: TGCAGCGTTGAGGATGGTACTGAAGCTTTCTTT. The full variable domain, with the rest looked up from reference TRBV29-1 and TRBJ1-1, is SAVISQKPSRDICQRGTSLTIQCQVDSQVTMMFWYRQQPGQSLTLIATANQGSEATYESGFVIDKFPISRPNLTFSTLTVSNMSPEDSSIYLCSVEDGTEAFFGQGTRLTVV.

This chain joins TRBV16 and TRBJ2-7; possible D gene TRBD2, 5 bases. This CDR3 is 14 amino acids long. The V end was cut by 2 bases, the J end by 2 bases, with 10 bases between. Germline V gene lookup returns CDR1 KGHSY and CDR2 FQNENV. The CDR3 loop reads CASSQRAGAYEQYF. DNA for the CDR3: TGTGCCAGCAGCCAAAGGGCGGGTGCCTACGAGCAGTACTTC.

A word on this clone: Germline is not matched at one junction end, which may reflect a read error. This sample also contains other DNA sequences that code for the same CDR3. The chain links TRBV13 to TRBJ2-5; weak D call: TRBD2 (5 bases). Germline-derived CDR1 and CDR2 are PRHDT and FYEKMQ (reference sequence). This CDR3 has 16 amino acids. Here the CDR3 DNA reads TGTGCTAGCAGCTTATCCCTACACGGTTCGGGGGAGACCCAGTACTTC. It codes for CASSLSLHGSGETQYF.

The count of this clone is one. The V call is TRBV27, the J call TRBJ2-7, with no clear D. V was pared by 3 bases and J by 0 bases, with 12 bases between. CDR1 and CDR2 (germline): MNHEY, SMNVEV (reference sequence). This CDR3 is 15 amino acids long. CDR3 protein: CASSFGPSSSYEQYF. The CDR3 region has the DNA TGTGCCAGCAGTTTTGGACCATCTTCCTCCTACGAGCAGTACTTC.

The J gene is TRBJ1-3, the V gene TRBV5-4; tentative D call: TRBD1 (5 bases). The ends were cut back, 4 bases at V and 0 bases at J, with 14 bases in the middle. CDR1 and CDR2 (germline): SGHNT, YYREEE (reference sequence). This CDR3 is 16 amino acids long. CDR3 sequence: CASSPGHQYSGNTIYF. The CDR3 DNA sequence: TGTGCCAGCAGCCCCGGACACCAATACTCTGGAAACACCATATATTTT.

The chain uses TRBV7-2 and TRBJ1-2, with a possible D match to TRBD1 (5 bases). The CDR3 is 15 amino acids. Per the germline V gene, CDR1 is SGHTA and CDR2 is FQGNSA. V was pared by 1 base and J by 7 bases, with 16 bases between. The CDR3 loop is CASSLVEGLGGGYTF. CDR3 coding DNA: TGTGCCAGCAGCTTAGTTGAGGGGCTGGGAGGTGGCTACACCTTC.

The J gene is TRBJ1-5, the V gene TRBV4-1; tentative D call: TRBD1 (5 bases). The CDR3 extends over 14 amino acids. CDR1 and CDR2 from the germline V gene are MGHRA and YSYEKL. Trimming pared 4 bases from V and 9 bases from J, leaving 16 bases between. The CDR3 DNA sequence: TGCGCCAGCAGCCCGTCAGGGCCCGGGGGGCCCCAGCATTTT. Protein: CASSPSGPGGPQHF.

This sequence joins TRBV5-1 and TRBJ2-7, with TRBD1 identical over 11 bases. With V trimmed by 6 bases and J by 6 bases, 11 bases remained unmatched. This CDR3 is 15 amino acids long. Germline values: CDR1 SGHRS, CDR2 YFSETQ. CDR3 region: CASTSPGQGVSEQYF. CDR3 DNA sequence: TGCGCCAGCACTTCTCCGGGACAGGGGGTGTCCGAGCAGTACTTC.

The V and J genes are TRBV4-3 and TRBJ1-6; perhaps TRBD1 as D (5 bases). The germline V gene has CDR1 LGHNA and CDR2 YSLEER. The V end lost 0 bases, the J end lost 2 bases, and 8 bases lay between the germline ends. The CDR3 runs 16 residues. The CDR3 bases are TGCGCCAGCAGCCAAGACAGGGCCACCTATAATTCACCCCTCCACTTT. Its translation is CASSQDRATYNSPLHF.